This T cell receptor beta chain was recorded in a study of beta chain features in type 1 diabetes (dated by TCRdb to 2016 to 2019). Concerning the study at large: Mean age, gender distribution, total cell number and subset yield were not different between patients and healthy donors. Across all samples, almost 110 million sorted cells were examined, and cell number per subset correlated strongly with RNA yield. The study compared TCRB repertoires of sorted circulating CD4+ T cell subsets between recently diagnosed type 1 diabetes patients and matched healthy donors. Whereas all 28 donors provided naive and central memory subsets, regulatory and stem cell-like memory subsets were isolated from just 8 patients and about 8 healthy donors. What the research found in general, with its limitations: At VDJ recombination sites, type 1 diabetes patients had fewer insertions and more deleted nucleotides, which implies abnormalities in thymic rearrangement. Because cDNA rather than genomic DNA was sequenced, highly expressing activated cells could have been over-represented, although no difference in activation and CD3 levels was found between groups. Only small numbers of individuals were included in the HLA sub-analyses, which left unresolved whether HLA type had any influence on TCRB rearrangement. PCR may preferentially amplify shorter templates, but because patient and control samples were amplified and corrected together, any resulting skew would affect both groups equally. In all four CD4+ subsets, TCRB CDR3 length was moderately but significantly shorter in type 1 diabetes patients. Naive, central memory and regulatory TCRB repertoires appeared to be more similar among patients than among healthy donors.

The entire isolated RNA was reverse transcribed using the High Capacity cDNA Reverse Transcription Kit, and thus expressed TCRB transcripts were sequenced. Deep immunoSEQ sequencing was applied to naive, central memory and regulatory T cell samples, giving an average of roughly 3.6 million total reads per sample. After sorted cells were lysed in RLT buffer, RNA was extracted with DNase-treated RNeasy Micro or Mini kits, with the choice depending on cell number. To prevent cross-contamination, every cell subset was processed on its own, while patient and healthy donor samples were processed together. The immunoSEQ multiplex PCR was used to amplify TCRB sequences from cDNA, generating 87-bp fragments that spanned the CDR3 region. The amplicons were sequenced using the Illumina HiSeq platform. Turning to the authors' computational methods: Synthetic template baselines were used to correct PCR bias computationally, reads within Hamming distance 2 were collapsed together, and singletons that could not be merged were discarded. By aligning reads against IMGT, V, D and J genes, CDR3 length, and insertions or deletions at six rearrangement sites were assigned. Within each subset, clonotype counts were normalized to sorted cell number, after which true diversity and Gini coefficients were computed with the tcR R package. The overlap coefficient, calculated on TCRB nucleotide sequences, was used to quantify repertoire sharing. As a proxy for the pre-selection repertoire, out-of-frame TCRB sequences from naive cells were analyzed. TCRdb stores this immuneACCESS table with in-frame sequences only. Part of the clones is absent; in the studies checked, under half of the shortfall reflects unresolved V genes, and no reason is known for the rest. The V and J calls and the clone size are those of that table, but D and trimming were determined from the DNA. This sample has over 650,000 clones in its table, and 11% to 15% of those were observed once. The ten biggest clones cover nearly 0.04% of the sample.

Each donor gave one peripheral blood draw, roughly 0.11 L on average, collected into heparinised tubes. A BD FACSAria II was used to sort naive, central memory, regulatory and stem cell-like memory CD4+ T cells with a panel that included CD45RO, CCR7, CD25, CD127, CD95 and CD27. All sorted populations exceeded 95% purity. PBMCs were isolated immediately by Lymphoprep density gradient centrifugation and stained directly without culture. To minimize batch effects, samples were stained and sorted in pairs, one healthy donor with one patient per experiment. CDR1 SGDLS and CDR2 YYNGEE are derived from the germline V gene. The CDR3 numbers 16 residues from cysteine through phenylalanine. Of all the DNA, just the CDR3 is kept, 48 bases in frame from base 1. Trimming removed 0 bases from V and 2 bases from J; the gene matches leave 2 bases unexplained. To note about this clone: Its antigen target is currently unknown. No clone much larger than this one lies a single base away; base qualities are absent.

The sequence joins TRBV9 to TRBJ1-6; 7 central bases correspond to TRBD1. Source material: naive CD4+ T cells from blood. What the cell subset or site label conveys for this sample: true naive CD4+ T cells. This clonotype originated in a man aged 18 to 29 with type 1 diabetes. The CDR3: CASSVGQGAYNSPLHF. Read as DNA, the sequence is TGTGCCAGCAGCGTAGGCCAGGGGGCCTATAATTCACCCCTCCACTTT. Outside the CDR3, residues come from the reference TRBV9 and TRBJ1-6 proteins, so the full variable domain is: DSGVTQTPKHLITATGQRVTLRCSPRSGDLSVYWYQQSLDQGLQFLIQYYNGEERAKGNILERFSAQQFPDLHSELNLSSLELGDSALYFCASSVGQGAYNSPLHFGNGTRLTVT.